Each of the 31 T cell receptor beta chains below was sequenced from the same sample in a study of cytomegalovirus exposure and HLA in healthy donors. The PCR ran on 60 Vbeta and 13 Jbeta primers. Clones were sequenced by immunoSEQ multiplex PCR, and TCRdb holds only the in-frame ones, with some missing. This table has 150,000 to 200,000 clones, approximately 84% appearing once. The sample taken for sequencing was PBMCs. These receptors were collected from a boy aged 5-17 years in good health and CMV-seronegative.

This clone appeared once. The chain recombines TRBV6-6 with TRBJ1-5; D gene uncertain. The CDR3 loop spans 15 amino acids. Germline CDR1 MNHNY, CDR2 SVGAGI (reference sequence). Trimming removed 2 bases at V and 3 bases at J, with 11 bases between. Here the CDR3 reads CASSYPGLFNQPQHF. DNA for the CDR3: TGTGCCAGCAGTTACCCAGGACTCTTCAATCAGCCCCAGCATTTT.

This rearrangement joins TRBV29-1 to TRBJ2-5, with a tentative D call TRBD1 (5 bases). The CDR3 totals 14 residues. CDR1 is SQVTM and CDR2 is ANQGSEA in the germline V gene. V shed 1 base and J shed 5 bases, with 14 bases lying between them. CDR3 nucleotide sequence: TGCAGCGTTGAAGGGGGCAGGGAAGGGGAGACCCAGTACTTC. Translating it yields CSVEGGREGETQYF.

J is TRBJ2-7 and V is TRBV28; 8 bases fit TRBD2. This CDR3 has 15 amino acids. Germline CDR1 MDHEN, CDR2 SYDVKM. The ends lost 6 bases at V and 5 bases at J; junction bases unmatched: 12. The CDR3 reads CASRSRSGKLNEQYF. CDR3 coding DNA: TGTGCCAGCAGGTCTCGTAGCGGGAAGTTGAACGAGCAGTACTTC.

This chain connects TRBV11-3 to TRBJ1-1, with D perhaps TRBD1 (6 bases). Germline assignment: CDR1 SGHNT and CDR2 YENEEA. CDR3 length: 13 amino acids. Deletions cut 3 bases from V and 4 bases from J, with 9 bases between. Written as DNA, the CDR3 is TGTGCCAGCAGCTTGGCAGGGGTCACTGAAGCTTTCTTT. Translating it yields CASSLAGVTEAFF.

V is TRBV5-4 and J is TRBJ1-2; no firm D call. The CDR3 totals 13 residues. Germline lookup yields CDR1 SGHNT and CDR2 YYREEE (reference sequence). V gave up 1 base and J gave up 0 bases, with 4 bases separating them. The CDR3 nucleotides are TGTGCCAGCAGCTTGATAGCTAACTATGGCTACACCTTC. It encodes CASSLIANYGYTF.

V usage is TRBV29-1 and J usage is TRBJ2-1, with 8 bases that match TRBD2. V lost 5 bases, J lost 2 bases, and 8 bases stayed unmatched. This CDR3 comprises 15 residues. CDR1 and CDR2 from the germline V gene are SQVTM and ANQGSEA. The CDR3 sequence is CSVSTSVWTYNEQFF. CDR3 DNA: TGCAGCGTTTCGACTAGCGTCTGGACCTACAATGAGCAGTTCTTC.

This clone was counted a single time. The chain joins TRBV6-1 to TRBJ1-1; 7 bases line up with TRBD1. The CDR3 contains 15 residues. The germline CDR1 and CDR2 sequences are MNHNS and SASEGT. The V gene end was trimmed by 5 bases and the J gene end by 3 bases; junction bases not matched to a gene: 9. The CDR3 here is CASSPDRDGHTEAFF. CDR3 sequence (DNA): TGTGCCAGCAGTCCCGACAGGGACGGTCACACTGAAGCTTTCTTT.

This chain joins TRBV28 and TRBJ1-5; TRBD1 might be the D (5 bases). Germline lookup yields CDR1 MDHEN and CDR2 SYDVKM. There are 14 residues in the CDR3. Trimming pared 5 bases from V and 7 bases from J, leaving 15 bases between. This chain's CDR3 is CASSKNRMWQPQHF. CDR3 in DNA: TGTGCCAGCAGTAAGAACAGGATGTGGCAGCCCCAGCATTTT.

This chain joins TRBV30 and TRBJ1-6, with D unclear. Trimming stripped 0 bases from V and 9 bases from J, with 9 bases between. There are 13 residues in the CDR3. Germline V gives CDR1 GTSNPN, CDR2 SVGIG (reference sequence). The CDR3 nucleotides read TGTGCCTGGAGTGTATCGAGTTTTTCACCCCTCCACTTT. It encodes CAWSVSSFSPLHF.

The chain couples TRBV19 to TRBJ1-1; TRBD1 aligns across 8 bases. The CDR3 extends over 16 amino acids. The germline CDR1 and CDR2 sequences are LNHDA and SQIVND (reference sequence). The trim removed 7 bases at V and 2 bases at J, leaving 12 bases unmatched. This CDR3 reads CASTITAGGLNTEAFF. The CDR3 nucleotides read TGTGCCAGTACCATAACGGCAGGGGGCCTAAACACTGAAGCTTTCTTT.

The chain uses TRBV19 and TRBJ1-1; the D gene is possibly TRBD1 (5 bases). The CDR3 extends over 14 amino acids. V shed 5 bases and J shed 6 bases, with 16 bases lying between them. Germline CDR1 LNHDA, CDR2 SQIVND (reference sequence). CDR3 in amino acids: CASSSTARVSEAFF. In DNA form, the CDR3 reads TGTGCCAGTAGTTCGACAGCTAGGGTATCTGAAGCTTTCTTT.

The gene calls are TRBV30 and TRBJ2-2, with TRBD2 as a possible D gene (6 bases). The CDR3 is made up of 17 amino acids. V lost 1 base, J lost 1 base, and 16 bases lay in between. Germline V gene lookup returns CDR1 GTSNPN and CDR2 SVGIG (reference sequence). In DNA form, the CDR3 reads TGTGCCTGGAGTGGCGGTGTGGGGAGGAGGAACACCGGGGAGCTGTTTTTT. Protein: CAWSGGVGRRNTGELFF.

The gene calls are TRBV5-4 and TRBJ1-5; D is ambiguous. Trimming shortened V by 2 bases and J by 3 bases, and 9 bases separated the two germline ends. CDR1 and CDR2 from the germline V gene are SGHNT and YYREEE (reference sequence). This CDR3 contains 14 residues. The CDR3: CASSFYGNNQPQHF. Here the CDR3 DNA reads TGTGCCAGCAGCTTTTACGGTAACAATCAGCCCCAGCATTTT.

The V and J genes are TRBV9 and TRBJ1-5; D gene ambiguous. Germline values: CDR1 SGDLS, CDR2 YYNGEE. Deletions cut 3 bases from V and 2 bases from J, with 6 bases between. The CDR3 totals 13 residues. CDR3 sequence reads: CASSGQGNQPQHF. For the CDR3, the DNA is TGTGCCAGCAGCGGGCAGGGCAATCAGCCCCAGCATTTT.

The J gene is TRBJ2-7, the V gene TRBV6-5; D might be TRBD1 (6 bases). This CDR3 has 13 amino acids. Trimming removed 5 bases at V and 2 bases at J, with 10 bases between. Germline V CDR1 and CDR2: MNHEY, SVGAGI. This CDR3 is CASSTGSAYEQYF. The CDR3 nucleotides read TGTGCCAGCAGTACAGGGTCCGCCTACGAGCAGTACTTC.

The rearrangement links TRBV11-1 to TRBJ1-2; D might be TRBD1 (6 bases). The CDR3 sequence is 13 residues long. The V gene lost 3 bases and the J gene lost 8 bases, with 13 bases spanning the gap. Germline V lookup: CDR1 SGHAT, CDR2 FQDESV (reference sequence). The CDR3 region is CASSLRGFSGYTF. The CDR3, as DNA: TGTGCCAGCAGCTTGAGGGGGTTTAGCGGCTACACCTTC.

J is TRBJ2-7 and V is TRBV10-3; tentative D call: TRBD1 (6 bases). With 2 bases removed from V and 0 bases from J, the gap between germline ends came to 8 bases. This CDR3 comprises 14 residues. The germline CDR1 and CDR2 sequences are ENHRY and SYGVKD. The CDR3 loop reads CAISEDRSSYEQYF. CDR3 nucleotides: TGTGCCATCAGTGAGGACAGGAGCTCCTACGAGCAGTACTTC.

The CDR3 DNA sequence: TGCGCCAGCAGCTCTCCCCGGACTAGCGGGGGTTTGAGCACCGGGGAGCTGTTTTTT. It is translated as CASSSPRTSGGLSTGELFF. The rearrangement joins TRBV5-1 to TRBJ2-2; TRBD2 agrees at 13 bases. The CDR3 extends over 19 amino acids. V shed 3 bases, J shed 4 bases, and the junction held 12 bases outside the gene matches. CDR1 SGHRS and CDR2 YFSETQ come from the germline V gene.

The V and J genes are TRBV7-9 and TRBJ1-2; 7 bases fit TRBD1. Germline assignment: CDR1 SEHNR and CDR2 FQNEAQ (reference sequence). The CDR3 covers 15 residues. The J segment lost 5 bases and the V segment lost 5 bases, leaving 11 bases of the junction unmatched. CDR3 sequence reads: CASSPLETGRYGYTF. DNA of the CDR3: TGTGCCAGCAGCCCCCTGGAGACAGGGCGGTATGGCTACACCTTC.

The genes are TRBV4-1 and TRBJ2-3; possible D gene TRBD2, 5 bases. The germline gives CDR1 MGHRA, CDR2 YSYEKL. The CDR3 is 16 amino acids. The V gene lost 3 bases and the J gene lost 4 bases, with 17 bases spanning the gap. The CDR3 reads CASSHRPPNGADTQYF. CDR3 DNA sequence: TGCGCCAGCAGCCACAGGCCCCCCAACGGGGCAGATACGCAGTATTTT.

V usage is TRBV7-9 and J usage is TRBJ1-5; 8 bases are shared with TRBD1. J gave up 6 bases and V 3 bases, and 4 bases lay outside the gene matches. CDR3 length: 14 residues. The germline V gene has CDR1 SEHNR and CDR2 FQNEAQ (reference sequence). This chain's CDR3 is CASSFGQGGQPQHF. CDR3 DNA: TGTGCCAGCAGCTTCGGACAGGGCGGTCAGCCCCAGCATTTT.

This sequence joins TRBV6-5 and TRBJ2-2; 7 bases fit TRBD1. CDR1 and CDR2 from the germline V gene are MNHEY and SVGAGI. V shed 4 bases, J shed 4 bases, and the junction held 3 bases outside the gene matches. The CDR3 length is 14 residues. CDR3: CASSFNRGTGELFF. CDR3 sequence (DNA): TGTGCCAGCAGTTTCAACAGGGGCACCGGGGAGCTGTTTTTT.

The chain joins TRBV7-3 to TRBJ1-1; 8 positions agree with TRBD1. Per the germline V gene, CDR1 is SGHTA and CDR2 is FQGTGA. The CDR3 runs to 14 residues. The junction had 3 bases not matched to a gene; V was cut back by 5 bases and J by 1 base. The CDR3 DNA follows: TGTGCCAGCAGCCTTACAGGGGGGAACACTGAAGCTTTCTTT. As protein: CASSLTGGNTEAFF.

J is TRBJ2-3 and V is TRBV9, with TRBD1 matching over 9 bases. The CDR3 is 15 amino acids. The V gene's germline CDR1 is SGDLS and CDR2 YYNGEE. V lost 4 bases, J lost 5 bases, and 8 bases stayed unmatched. CDR3: CASSKRQGVGDTQYF. In DNA form, the CDR3 reads TGTGCCAGCAGCAAAAGACAGGGGGTTGGAGATACGCAGTATTTT.

The rearrangement links TRBV9 to TRBJ1-1; D is undetermined. V was trimmed by 4 bases and J by 1 base, leaving 17 bases between them. Germline CDR1 and CDR2: SGDLS and YYNGEE. The CDR3 has 16 residues. The CDR3 region has the DNA TGTGCCAGCAGCTTGCCGGTCGAGTTCGAGAACACTGAAGCTTTCTTT. This gives the protein CASSLPVEFENTEAFF.

The V and J genes are TRBV9 and TRBJ1-2, with TRBD1 matching over 7 bases. The length of the CDR3 is 14 residues. V lost 4 bases to trimming and J lost 1 base; unmatched junction nucleotides: 4. Germline assignment: CDR1 SGDLS and CDR2 YYNGEE. Here the CDR3 reads CASSKTGHNYGYTF. The CDR3 DNA sequence: TGTGCCAGCAGCAAGACAGGGCATAACTATGGCTACACCTTC.

This clone was detected only once. The V and J genes are TRBV19 and TRBJ1-1, with D maybe TRBD1 (5 bases). The V gene lost 7 bases and the J gene lost 6 bases, with 21 bases spanning the gap. The CDR3 extends over 15 amino acids. CDR1 LNHDA and CDR2 SQIVND come from the germline V gene (reference sequence). This chain's CDR3 is CASTERHRSGAEAFF. The CDR3 DNA follows: TGTGCCAGTACCGAGAGACATCGTTCGGGGGCTGAAGCTTTCTTT.

The chain recombines TRBV28 with TRBJ2-7; 7 positions match TRBD1. Germline V lookup: CDR1 MDHEN, CDR2 SYDVKM. V gave up 5 bases and J gave up 0 bases; unmatched junction bases: 4. CDR3 length equals 14 residues. The CDR3 is CASSPGDSSYEQYF. The CDR3 DNA is TGTGCCAGCAGTCCAGGGGACAGCTCCTACGAGCAGTACTTC.

The chain recombines TRBV20-1 with TRBJ2-7, with D possibly TRBD1 on 6 matching bases. The CDR3 consists of 10 residues. V dropped 6 bases and J dropped 6 bases, with 9 bases sitting between them. Looked up from germline, CDR1 is DFQATT and CDR2 is SNEGSKA (reference sequence). The CDR3, as DNA: TGCAGTGCCCAGGGGAGCGAGCAGTACTTC. The encoded protein is CSAQGSEQYF.

The rearrangement links TRBV27 to TRBJ2-3; maybe TRBD1 (5 bases). Germline loops: CDR1 MNHEY, CDR2 SMNVEV (reference sequence). The CDR3 length is 13 residues. Trimming shortened V by 3 bases and J by 3 bases, and 7 bases separated the two germline ends. Here the CDR3 reads CASSLGRTDTQYF. The CDR3 DNA reads TGTGCCAGCAGTTTGGGGCGGACAGATACGCAGTATTTT.

V usage is TRBV30 and J usage is TRBJ1-5; unclear D gene. The CDR3 length is 15 residues. CDR1 and CDR2 from the germline V gene are GTSNPN and SVGIG (reference sequence). V gave up 2 bases and J gave up 4 bases, with 15 bases separating them. CDR3 nucleotide sequence: TGTGCCTGGAGTCCCCCCCGGGGAACAAATCAGCCCCAGCATTTT. It encodes CAWSPPRGTNQPQHF. Filled out from reference TRBV30 and TRBJ1-5, the complete variable domain reads SQTIHQWPATLVQPVGSPLSLECTVEGTSNPNLYWYRQAAGRGLQLLFYSVGIGQISSEVPQNLSASRPQDRQFILSSKKLLLSDSGFYLCAWSPPRGTNQPQHFGDGTRLSIL.